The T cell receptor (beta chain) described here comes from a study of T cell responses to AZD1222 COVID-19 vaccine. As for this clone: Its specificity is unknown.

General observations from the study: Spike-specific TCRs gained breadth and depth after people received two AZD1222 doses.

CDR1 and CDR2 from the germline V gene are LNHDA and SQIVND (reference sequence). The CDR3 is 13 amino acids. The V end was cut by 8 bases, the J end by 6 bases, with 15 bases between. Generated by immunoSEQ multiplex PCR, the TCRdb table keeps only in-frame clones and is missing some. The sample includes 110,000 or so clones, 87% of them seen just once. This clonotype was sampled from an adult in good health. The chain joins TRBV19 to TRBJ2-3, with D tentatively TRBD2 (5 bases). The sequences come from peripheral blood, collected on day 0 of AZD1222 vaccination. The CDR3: CASSRGPGDTQYF. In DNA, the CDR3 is TGTGCCAGTTCCCGAGGCCCGGGGGATACGCAGTATTTT.